The rows below give T cell receptor beta chains drawn from one sample of a study of blood T cell repertoires in COVID-19. TCRdb keeps only in-frame clones here, not all; method: immunoSEQ multiplex PCR. The table lists 150,000 or so clones, over 70% of them singletons. The sequencing input was peripheral blood. The receptors originated from a woman in her fifties or sixties with acute or convalescent COVID-19. Both conserved end residues are part of each CDR3. The D gene is left open where the match is weak. Expanded clones are given a class, and other clones once, few, many or no size at all.

>TRBJ1-5|TRBV6-2/TRBV6-3|NA|TRBD1
TGTGCCAGCAGTTTTCCGACAGGGGTAGGAAGCAATCAGCCCCAGCATTTT
CASSFPTGVGSNQPQHF
>TRBJ2-3|TRBV6-6|NA|TRBD1
TGTGCCAGCAGTTACGAGCAGGGGGCGGCAGATACGCAGTATTTT
CASSYEQGAADTQYF
>TRBJ1-5|TRBV18|NA|NA
TGTGCCAGCTCACCAGGAGGTGGCAGCAATCAGCCCCAGCATTTT
CASSPGGGSNQPQHF
>TRBJ2-3|TRBV5-4|NA|NA
TGTGCCAGCAGCCCTATAAGCACAGATACGCAGTATTTT
CASSPISTDTQYF
>TRBJ1-3|TRBV9|NA|TRBD1
TGTGCCAGCAGCGAGAGACAGGGGATCTCTGGAAACACCATATATTTT
CASSERQGISGNTIYF
>TRBJ2-7|TRBV9|NA|TRBD1
TGTGCCAGCAGCGTAGCGGCGGCAGGGGGCAATTACGAGCAGTACTTC
CASSVAAAGGNYEQYF
>TRBJ1-2|TRBV29-1|NA|TRBD1
TGCAGCGTTGGGAAGACAGGGGGAAACTATGGCTACACCTTC
CSVGKTGGNYGYTF
>TRBJ2-1|TRBV3-1/TRBV3-2|NA|NA
TGTGCCAGCAGCCAAGTCCTAGGAGGGGGGGCTGTAGACAATGAGCAGTTCTTC
CASSQVLGGGAVDNEQFF
>TRBJ1-1|TRBV30|NA|TRBD1
TGTGCCTGGAGTCTCGGACAGGGAGGTACTGAAGCTTTCTTT
CAWSLGQGGTEAFF
>TRBJ2-1|TRBV7-6|few|NA
TGTGCCAGCAGCCCCAGTGGGGGGACCAAACCGCAGTTCTTC
CASSPSGGTKPQFF
>TRBJ1-2|TRBV11-2|NA|NA
TGTGCCAGCAGCTTCGCAGGGGACGGCTATGGCTACACCTTC
CASSFAGDGYGYTF
>TRBJ2-7|TRBV6-1|NA|NA
TGTGCCAGCAGTGAAGAGGGGTCTCGATTCCCCTTC
CASSEEGSRFPF
>TRBJ2-3|TRBV2|NA|TRBD2
TGTGCCAGCAGTGAATACCCCAGCGGGGGGGTTTCAGATACGCAGTATTTT
CASSEYPSGGVSDTQYF
>TRBJ1-1|TRBV19|NA|NA
TGTGCCAGTAGTATTTCCCCAGGGGCGCAGACTGAAGCTTTCTTT
CASSISPGAQTEAFF
>TRBJ2-4|TRBV19|few|NA
TGTGCCAGTAGTCGGGATTACGGAGCCAAAAACATTCAGTACTTC
CASSRDYGAKNIQYF
>TRBJ2-7|TRBV6-5|NA|NA
TGTGCCAGCAGTTACTCTGCCAGGATCTCCTACGAGCAGTACTTC
CASSYSARISYEQYF
>TRBJ2-7|TRBV4-3|NA|TRBD1
TGCGCCAGCAGCCAACACAGGGGGACGTCCTACGAGCAGTACTTC
CASSQHRGTSYEQYF
>TRBJ1-2|TRBV7-2|NA|TRBD1
TGTGCCAGCAGAACAGGGGGCAACTATGGCTACACCTTC
CASRTGGNYGYTF
>TRBJ2-7|TRBV19|NA|TRBD1
TGTGCCAGTTCTAGACAGGGGAAGTCCTACGAGCAGTACTTC
CASSRQGKSYEQYF
>TRBJ2-7|TRBV7-2|NA|NA
TGTGCCAGCAGCAGGTACAGGAAGGACGAGCAGTACTTC
CASSRYRKDEQYF
>TRBJ2-1|TRBV5-4|once|TRBD2
TGTGCCAGCAGCGAGGAGCTTGCGGGGGGCTATTACAATGAGCAGTTCTTC
CASSEELAGGYYNEQFF
>TRBJ2-7|TRBV5-6|once|TRBD1
TGTGCCAGCAGCCGGACAGGGGGCGGCCCCTACGAGCAGTACTTC
CASSRTGGGPYEQYF
>TRBJ1-5|TRBV19|NA|TRBD1
TGTGCCAGTAAGGACAGGCTCAATCAGCCCCAGCATTTT
CASKDRLNQPQHF
>TRBJ1-4|TRBV29-1|once|NA
TGCAGCGTTGCCCCGGGGGGGTCTAATGAAAAACTGTTTTTT
CSVAPGGSNEKLFF
>TRBJ1-1|TRBV28|NA|NA
TGTGCCAGCAGCCTCCGCCCGGCGGTGAACACTGAAGCTTTCTTT
CASSLRPAVNTEAFF
>TRBJ1-6|TRBV18|NA|NA
TGTGCCAGCTCACCACAGGGACTATCGAGCTCCTATAATTCACCCCTCCACTTT
CASSPQGLSSSYNSPLHF
>TRBJ2-5|TRBV5-1|NA|NA
TGCGCCAGCAGCTTGATGGGGTTGAGCGGAAGGGGGTCACAAGAGACCCAGTACTTC
CASSLMGLSGRGSQETQYF
>TRBJ2-5|TRBV30|NA|TRBD2
TGTGCCTGGAGATCACCGGGACTAGGTCTGGAGACCCAGTACTTC
CAWRSPGLGLETQYF